This record concerns one TCR beta chain sequence. This clone was observed a few times. Its antigen remains undetermined. Per-base qualities were not stored, and no clone one base away is much larger. The cohort consisted of 600 to 750 healthy bone marrow donors. At the time of sampling, every cohort member was nominally healthy, though immune exposures that went unrecorded were likely present. The donor tested CMV seropositive, placing the donor among the 289 seropositive members of the cohort. A peripheral blood sample was collected from each donor, and TCR beta sequencing was performed on peripheral blood mononuclear cells. The Qiagen DNeasy Blood Extraction Kit was used to extract genomic DNA from the blood cell samples. This entry comes from a study of cytomegalovirus exposure and HLA in healthy donors (dated by TCRdb to the late 2010s). For context, the study as a whole: An earlier analysis of more than 550 of the donors reported about 260 Gb of sequence data and 117 million unique TCR beta sequences obtained from 180 million or so T cells. An early release covering roughly 600 HLA-typed donors comprised about 300 gigabases of sequencing data and around 80 million unique TCR sequences. Of the roughly 430 genotyped donors, about 80% fell in the genetic ancestry cluster associated with self-reported Caucasian donors. The aim of the study was to test whether cataloging public T cell receptors could identify signatures of past pathogen exposure. The study profiled the T cell repertoires of hundreds of subjects by immunosequencing and related them to cytomegalovirus serostatus. Along with the roughly 670-subject first cohort, a separate validation cohort of over 90 different subjects was used. The study combined high-throughput TCR immunosequencing, statistical association of individual TCRs with disease status, and machine learning to predict cytomegalovirus infection status. A later analysis re-examined previously published TCR beta repertoires from roughly 650 donors and added high-resolution HLA genotyping to investigate patterns of TCR occurrence. In the later analysis, no new phenotypic data were used to find candidate immune exposures; instead, reliance was placed on TCR beta sequences and their occurrence across donors. To decide whether each TCR beta V gene segment behaved as functional or pseudogenic, an earlier analysis of some 600 of the donors relied on high-throughput TCR beta sequencing. Donor age, sex, ethnicity and CMV serostatus were compiled together with the repertoire data. In a later genetic analysis, genome-wide SNP genotypes for about 60% of the 666 donors were used, and that subset was treated as a discovery cohort. Every repertoire in the discovery cohort had been generated on one and the same sequencing platform. Class I and class II HLA loci were covered by the typing at four-digit resolution. The number of donors typed differed by locus, with about 629-630 for A, B, C, DRB1 and DQB1, roughly 520 for DQA1, 600 to 610 for DPA1, and some 440 for DPB1. Roughly 5 DR-DQ haplotypes were handled as single units for association and clustering because linkage in the cohort was strong. On average, roughly 250,000 unique TCR beta nucleotide sequences were sequenced per donor among fewer than 500 genotyped donors of the cohort, with about 19% of those sequences being non-productive.

Study-wide conclusions, independent of this receptor: A further reported finding was that TCR beta sequences accurately predicted the HLA-A and HLA-B alleles for most subjects in the first cohort. A cluster of highly shared sequence variants was judged likely to represent a technical artifact of the sequencing pipeline. CMV serostatus was the only immune exposure information available for the cohort. The 87-base-pair reads could not distinguish some IMGT-functional V segments, including TRBV6-2 and TRBV6-3, so those segments were excluded. The study gave a list of 150 to 200 TCR beta chains associated with cytomegalovirus. Sequencing depth was assumed to be roughly uniform across donors in the presence/absence analyses, though that assumption may not hold. In a later analysis, most CMV-associated TCR beta chains were found to appear HLA-restricted, with HLA associations seemingly driven largely by CMV exposure. In this cohort, only TCR beta chains were sequenced, and detectable features were limited by the absence of alpha or paired-chain data. It was suggested by the authors that the approach could potentially be generalized to other disease states and immunological phenotypes. In vitro tests confirmed that a few of the cytomegalovirus-associated TCR beta chains recognize cytomegalovirus antigens. Linkage disequilibrium might explain the correlated functional status among segregating V segments, but an unknown experimental factor could not be excluded. An earlier analysis of some 560 of the donors showed that most TCR beta V segments appeared in productive rearrangements either about 87% or about 30% of the time, which broadly matched IMGT annotations. A later analysis found that TCR association rates varied across HLA loci, with DRB1 alleles showing the most associated TCRs and HLA-C alleles the fewest. Most TCR sequences were observed very rarely across donors, whereas some public TCRs were present in many individuals. Because some donors lacked HLA typing at each locus, the association tests relied only on the typed subset. A later genetic analysis associated a missense DCLRE1C variant with V-gene and J-gene trimming of TCR beta chains, and an independent cohort replicated the association. When HLA alleles, especially DR and DQ, strongly co-occurred, attributing TCR associations to individual alleles was difficult. A later analysis reported that several top co-occurrence clusters appeared linked to parvovirus B19, influenza, CMV and Epstein-Barr virus. At a false discovery rate of 0.05, a later analysis linked 15,000 to 20,000 TCR beta sequences to specific HLA alleles. The earlier analysis of nearly 600 of the donors excluded over 15 rarely observed V segments, including chromosome 9 orphons, because counts were too low. In a later analysis, HLA-associated TCR beta chains showed more clonal expansion and lower generation probabilities than non-associated chains that were equally common. According to a later genetic analysis, donors in an Asian-associated ancestry cluster had fewer N-insertions in productive TCRs than the roughly 670-donor mean. In both the original and validation cohorts, the classifier was reported to diagnose cytomegalovirus status with high specificity and sensitivity.

The CDR3 goes from the cysteine to the phenylalanine over 14 residues. Here the CDR3 DNA is all that survives: 42 bases in frame from base 1. The germline V gene sets CDR1 to LGHNA and CDR2 to YSLEER. The junction shows trimming of 6 bases on V and 7 bases on J, and the gene matches do not reach 8 bases of it. The library was produced with the immunoSEQ multiplex PCR assay. The multiplex PCR relied on a mix of 60 forward primers for TCR Vbeta segments and 13 reverse primers for TCR Jbeta segments. The CDR3 region of rearranged TCR beta genes was amplified from genomic DNA with a multiplex PCR assay. Amplified TCR beta libraries were sequenced as 87-base-pair reads on the Illumina HiSeq System. Per the original workflow: A later analysis counted approximately 74 million unique TCR beta chains across the 550 to 750 repertoires, and around 9.9 million of these chains were shared by at least two donors. Raw reads were error-corrected and collapsed into unique sequences with a nearest-neighbor algorithm that merged closely related sequences to remove PCR and sequencing errors. Alignment of CDR3 sequences to IMGT reference sequences was used to assign V, D and J gene segments. For a sequence to be retained, a match of at least six nucleotides to both a V gene segment and a J gene segment was required. Rearrangements were classified as productive when the CDR3 lacked stop codons and remained in frame with V and J, and all other rearrangements were classified as non-productive. Following IMGT convention, CDR3 was defined as the stretch from the second conserved V-encoded cysteine up to the conserved J-encoded phenylalanine. In an earlier analysis of approximately 590 of the donors, sequences lacking an unambiguous match to a single V gene segment were excluded. In an earlier analysis of 587 of the donors, V segments were called functional above 56.7% productive rearrangements and were called segregating when the between-donor standard deviation exceeded 5%. A statistical classification framework was developed to diagnose cytomegalovirus status using the catalog of TCR beta chain sequences. In a later analysis, TCR nucleotide sequences were compared against IMGT/GENE-DB human TR gene sequences so that V and J genes could be assigned. A later analysis assigned CDR3 sequences and most-parsimonious VDJ recombination scenarios with the TCRdist pipeline. In a later analysis, each TCR beta chain was defined by its CDR3 amino acid sequence together with its V-gene family, and reads without a unique V-gene family were excluded. In a later analysis, several hundred highly shared, low-generation-probability nucleotide sequences were removed to address suspected cross-contamination and a sequencing artifact. In a later analysis, a clonal expansion index was calculated for each public chain from normalized within-repertoire ranks of inferred template counts. Generation probabilities in a later analysis came from a VDJ recombination model fitted to out-of-frame rearrangements, and those results were checked against IGoR. In a later analysis, TCR-TCR, TCR-HLA and TCR-CMV co-occurrence was scored with hypergeometric tests, and a repertoire-size bias correction was applied to TCR pairs. False discovery rates were estimated in a later analysis by permuting HLA or CMV assignments 20 times. In a later analysis, co-occurring TCRs were grouped using DBSCAN, with TCRdist sequence similarity added in when clustering inside HLA-allele-positive subsets. Co-occurrence clustering excluded repertoires with fewer than 30,000 or more than 120,000 public chains, plus five with anomalous nucleotide sharing. TCRdb mirrors the immuneACCESS table, restricted to in-frame sequences. Some clones are absent from its copies; in checked studies, under half trace to an unresolved V gene, and the reason for the others is unknown. V and J calls and clone size follow that table, whereas D and trimming were derived from the DNA. The sample includes 55,000 to 75,000 clones, with roughly four fifths observed a single time. Together, the top ten hold just under 7.5% of the sample.

The TCR comes from a woman aged 25-40 years in good health and CMV-seropositive. Sequencing was carried out using PBMCs. Rearrangement joined TRBV4-3 to TRBJ1-2; TRBD1 fits 10 bases in the junction. In nucleotides, the sequence is TGCGCCAGCAGACCCGGGACAGGGGATTTTGGCTACACCTTC. The resulting protein is CASRPGTGDFGYTF.